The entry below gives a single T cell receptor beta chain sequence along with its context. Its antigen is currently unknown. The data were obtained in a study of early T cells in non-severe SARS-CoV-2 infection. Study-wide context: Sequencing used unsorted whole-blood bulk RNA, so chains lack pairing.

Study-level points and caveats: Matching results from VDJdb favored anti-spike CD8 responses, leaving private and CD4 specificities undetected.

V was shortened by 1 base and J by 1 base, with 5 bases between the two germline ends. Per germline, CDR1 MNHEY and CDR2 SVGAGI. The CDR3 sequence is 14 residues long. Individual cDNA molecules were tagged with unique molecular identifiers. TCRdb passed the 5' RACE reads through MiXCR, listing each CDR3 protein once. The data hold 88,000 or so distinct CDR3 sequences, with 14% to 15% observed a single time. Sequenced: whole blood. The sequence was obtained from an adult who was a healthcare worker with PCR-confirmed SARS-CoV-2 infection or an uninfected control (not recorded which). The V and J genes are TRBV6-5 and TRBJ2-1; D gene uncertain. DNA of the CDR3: TGTGCCAGCAGTTACTTTAGGTCCTACAATGAGCAGTTCTTC. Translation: CASSYFRSYNEQFF.